The 7 T cell receptor beta chains reported below all come from one sample, sequenced in a study of Ad26.COV2.S vaccination and SARS-CoV-2 variants. Libraries were prepared by immunoSEQ multiplex PCR; TCRdb keeps only in-frame clonotypes and omits some of them. The table includes 290,000 or so clones, around 87% detected once. Stated treatment: roughly 19 received Ad26.COV2.S at low or high dose, single or two shots; 5 received placebo; per-sample allocation not given. Samples analyzed were those drawn on day 63 after the first vaccine or placebo injection. This specimen was peripheral blood, taken in a trial of Ad26.COV2.S vaccine versus placebo. The receptors originated from a person aged 18-60 years who received the Ad26.COV2.S COVID-19 vaccine or a placebo.

The chain employs TRBV30 and TRBJ1-4; a weak D match, TRBD1 (5 bases). CDR3 size: 12 residues. Germline CDR1 is GTSNPN and CDR2 is SVGIG (reference sequence). V was clipped by 7 bases and J by 5 bases, with 11 bases between them. CDR3 residues: CAYSQENEKLFF. DNA of the CDR3: TGTGCCTACTCACAGGAGAATGAAAAACTGTTTTTT. The full variable domain, rest sourced from reference TRBV30 and TRBJ1-4, is SQTIHQWPATLVQPVGSPLSLECTVEGTSNPNLYWYRQAAGRGLQLLFYSVGIGQISSEVPQNLSASRPQDRQFILSSKKLLLSDSGFYLCAYSQENEKLFFGSGTQLSVL.

This chain connects TRBV7-8 to TRBJ1-4, with TRBD1 matching over 8 bases. This CDR3 is 15 amino acids long. Per germline, CDR1 SGHVS and CDR2 FQNEAQ. The V segment lost 2 bases and the J segment 7 bases; nucleotides outside the gene matches: 6. The CDR3 protein is CASSLKDRVGEKLFF. The CDR3 DNA reads TGTGCCAGCAGCTTAAAGGACAGGGTGGGTGAAAAACTGTTTTTT.

The rearrangement links TRBV4-1 to TRBJ1-3; no clear D. The germline V gene has CDR1 MGHRA and CDR2 YSYEKL. The CDR3 has 16 residues. Trimming stripped 4 bases from V and 2 bases from J, with 15 bases between. In DNA form, the CDR3 reads TGCGCCAGCAGCCCCGGACGGGGTACGGCTGGAAACACCATATATTTT. As protein: CASSPGRGTAGNTIYF.

The chain links TRBV7-8 to TRBJ2-1; D possibly uses TRBD1 or TRBD2 (5 bases each). The CDR3 length is 15 residues. V shed 5 bases and J shed 6 bases, with 17 bases lying between them. Germline CDR1 reads SGHVS; CDR2 reads FQNEAQ. This chain's CDR3 is CASSRTGRIGNEQFF. The CDR3 DNA reads TGTGCCAGCAGCCGTACGGGGCGCATAGGCAATGAGCAGTTCTTC. The complete variable domain, with remaining parts taken from reference TRBV7-8 and TRBJ2-1, reads GAGVSQSPRYKVAKRGQDVALRCDPISGHVSLFWYQQALGQGPEFLTYFQNEAQLDKSGLPSDRFFAERPEGSVSTLKIQRTQQEDSAVYLCASSRTGRIGNEQFFGPGTRLTVL.

The chain recombines TRBV19 with TRBJ1-2; 9 nucleotides match TRBD1. The CDR3 loop spans 14 amino acids. Losses at the gene ends were 5 bases for V and 2 bases for J; bases not matched to a gene: 3. The germline V gene encodes CDR1 LNHDA and CDR2 SQIVND (reference sequence). CDR3: CASSRTGANYGYTF. The DNA of the CDR3 is TGTGCCAGTAGTCGGACAGGGGCGAACTATGGCTACACCTTC.

This rearrangement joins TRBV6-4 to TRBJ2-2, with D possibly TRBD2 on 6 matching bases. Germline V CDR1 and CDR2: MRHNA, SNTAGT. Trimming stripped 6 bases from V and 6 bases from J, with 17 bases between. The CDR3 length is 15 residues. The CDR3 DNA reads TGTGCCAGCAGCGAAACCCCTGGAGGGGCCGGGGAGCTGTTTTTT. It translates to CASSETPGGAGELFF.

The rearrangement links TRBV2 to TRBJ1-4, with 11 bases matching TRBD1. The CDR3 contains 15 residues. The junction had 8 bases not matched to a gene; V was cut back by 6 bases and J by 8 bases. Per the germline V gene, CDR1 is SNHLY and CDR2 is FYNNEI. In DNA form, the CDR3 reads TGTGCCAGCAGACCCGGACAGGGGGCTCAGGAAAAACTGTTTTTT. Translating gives CASRPGQGAQEKLFF.